This T cell receptor (beta chain) was sequenced during a study of yellow fever vaccine responses in identical twins. Study-wide points: As reported, the vaccine T cell response of twins seemed partly convergent and partly personalized.

The CDR3 has 14 residues. J lost 2 bases, V lost 3 bases, and 3 bases had no gene match. Germline CDR1 and CDR2: SGHVS and FNYEAQ. TCRdb processed the RT-PCR reads anew with MiXCR; each CDR3 protein has one entry. The sample lists about 34,000 distinct CDR3 sequences; more than 50% were seen once. As concerns this clonotype: No antigen is known for it.

The clonotype originates from a young woman who received the yellow fever vaccine. The sequencing used T cells from blood (PBMCs), unsorted or a sorted subset (not recorded which), collected before or after yellow fever vaccination (not recorded which). V is TRBV7-6 and J is TRBJ2-5; 7 bases are a match to TRBD1. CDR3 region: CASSLGTAQETQYF. CDR3 in DNA: TGTGCCAGCAGCTTGGGGACAGCACAAGAGACCCAGTACTTC. Full variable domain (outside the CDR3, taken from reference TRBV7-6 and TRBJ2-5): GAGVSQSPRYKVTKRGQDVALRCDPISGHVSLYWYRQALGQGPEFLTYFNYEAQQDKSGLPNDRFSAERPEGSISTLTIQRTEQRDSAMYRCASSLGTAQETQYFGPGTRLLVL.